Each of the 6 T cell receptor beta chains below was sequenced from the same sample in a study of shared clonotypes between healthy human individuals. TCRdb's copy holds only in-frame clones and misses some; the assay was immunoSEQ multiplex PCR. The data hold 2 million to 3 million clones, with 93% observed a single time. The sample was naive CD4+ T cells from PBMCs. The subset is: CD45RA+ positively selected. The receptors were sampled from a man aged 18 to 35 in good health. Some clones in this sample may be carry-over from other donors' samples.

The chain links TRBV30 to TRBJ2-5, with D maybe TRBD2 (5 bases). V gave up 0 bases and J gave up 4 bases, with 6 bases separating them. The germline gives CDR1 GTSNPN, CDR2 SVGIG (reference sequence). The length of the CDR3 is 12 residues. The CDR3 bases are TGTGCCTGGAGTGTAAGCGGAGAGACCCAGTACTTC. This encodes CAWSVSGETQYF.

The V call is TRBV30, the J call TRBJ2-1; TRBD2 matches at 9 bases. CDR1 is GTSNPN, CDR2 SVGIG, per germline (reference sequence). The trim removed 3 bases at V and 3 bases at J, leaving 3 bases unmatched. This CDR3 comprises 14 residues. CDR3 in DNA: TGTGCCTGGAGCCGAGCGGGGGGCTACAATGAGCAGTTCTTC. Amino acids: CAWSRAGGYNEQFF.

CDR3 nucleotides: TGTGCCAGCAGCTTAAGCCGGACTAGTACTTTCTACAATGAGCAGTTCTTC. Its translation: CASSLSRTSTFYNEQFF. The gene calls are TRBV7-2 and TRBJ2-1; 7 bases map to TRBD2. The CDR3 covers 17 residues. J gave up 3 bases and V 2 bases, and 10 bases lay outside the gene matches. The V gene's germline CDR1 is SGHTA and CDR2 FQGNSA.

The CDR3 DNA follows: TGTGCCAGCAGTCCTTGGGGGGAGCAGTACTTC. Its translation: CASSPWGEQYF. V usage is TRBV28 and J usage is TRBJ2-7, with D possibly called TRBD1 or TRBD2 (5 bases each). The CDR3 is made up of 11 amino acids. Germline V gene sequence: CDR1 MDHEN, CDR2 SYDVKM. V dropped 5 bases and J dropped 7 bases, with 9 bases sitting between them.

As to this clone: Additional DNA sequences in this sample encode the identical CDR3. The chain is built from TRBV18 and TRBJ1-4; D is undetermined. Germline V gene data show CDR1 as KGHSH and CDR2 as LQKENI. Trimming removed 0 bases at V and 7 bases at J, with 3 bases between. This CDR3 has 12 amino acids. In DNA, the CDR3 is TGTGCCAGCTCACCACCTTCTGAAAAACTGTTTTTT. This translates into CASSPPSEKLFF.

This rearrangement joins TRBV19 to TRBJ1-1; D might be TRBD1 (6 bases). This CDR3 has 15 residues. The germline V and J ends were trimmed by 3 bases and 2 bases, with 13 bases remaining between them. Germline CDR1 LNHDA, CDR2 SQIVND (reference sequence). This chain's CDR3 is CASSISGGYNTEAFF. The CDR3 DNA follows: TGTGCCAGTAGTATTTCGGGGGGCTATAACACTGAAGCTTTCTTT.